The 2 T cell receptor beta chains below come from one sample, sequenced in a study of early stage breast cancer tumors. Here immunoSEQ multiplex PCR was the method, and the copy in TCRdb shows in-frame clones only, minus some. Of roughly 56,000 clones in the sample, 60% to 85% were seen once. Sequenced: blood. These receptors originate from a person in their thirties with breast cancer.

This chain joins TRBV7-8 and TRBJ2-2; D is unclear. V lost 1 base, J lost 6 bases, and 6 bases lay in between. From germline, CDR1 is SGHVS and CDR2 FQNEAQ. This CDR3 has 13 amino acids. For the CDR3, the DNA is TGTGCCAGCAGCTTAGATCTTCCCGGGGAGCTGTTTTTT. This translates into CASSLDLPGELFF.

This clone was counted only a few times. This chain joins TRBV10-1 and TRBJ2-1, with D uncertain. This CDR3 has 11 residues. From germline, CDR1 is WNHNN and CDR2 SYGVQD (reference sequence). The V end lost 2 bases, the J end lost 10 bases, and 6 bases lay between the germline ends. The CDR3 coding sequence is TGCGCCAGCAGTGAGGTAGGGGAGCAGTTCTTC. It codes for CASSEVGEQFF.